This passage covers 20 T cell receptor beta chains from one sample sequenced in a study of monozygotic twins with inflammatory bowel disease. With the 5' RACE reads reprocessed, TCRdb shows one record per CDR3 protein and no DNA. This specimen shows about 300,000 distinct CDR3 sequences; the ten leading clones hold roughly 5.8%. Sample: blood. These receptors were collected from a human donor with ulcerative colitis or Crohn's disease, or a healthy co-twin of an affected twin (not recorded which).

This chain uses TRBV27 with TRBJ2-3; TCRdb calls TRBD2, which cannot be checked without DNA. CDR1 and CDR2 (germline): MNHEY, SMNVEV (reference sequence). This CDR3 has 13 residues. CDR3 sequence reads: CASSPSRADTQYF.

The chain carries TRBV6-6 and TRBJ2-7; TCRdb proposes TRBD1, but this gene call is untestable without DNA. Looked up from germline, CDR1 is MNHNY and CDR2 is SVGAGI (reference sequence). The CDR3 spans 14 residues. The CDR3 region is CASSWPPPNYEQYF.

V usage is TRBV6-4 and J usage is TRBJ2-3; checking the TCRdb D call of TRBD1 is not possible without DNA. The CDR3 totals 14 residues. The V gene's germline CDR1 is MRHNA and CDR2 SNTAGT. The CDR3 sequence is CASSEQGATDTQYF.

The V call is TRBV20-1, the J call TRBJ2-1; TCRdb calls TRBD2, which cannot be checked without DNA. CDR3 length equals 14 residues. Germline values: CDR1 DFQATT, CDR2 SNEGSKA (reference sequence). The CDR3 is CSAIAGGPRYEQFF.

J is TRBJ2-7 and V is TRBV6-1. This CDR3 is built from 14 residues. Germline values: CDR1 MNHNS, CDR2 SASEGT. The CDR3 here is CASRDAGNSYEQYF.

The chain combines TRBV12-3 or TRBV12-4 with TRBJ1-2. The CDR3 totals 12 residues. The CDR3 spells CASSRRRDGYTF.

The gene calls are TRBV5-1 and TRBJ2-1; TCRdb outputs TRBD2, but without DNA this stays unchecked. Germline CDR1 is SGHRS and CDR2 is YFSETQ. CDR3 length equals 16 residues. The CDR3 is CASSLGLPNSYNEQFF.

V usage is TRBV6-2 or TRBV6-3 and J usage is TRBJ2-5; TCRdb's D call, TRBD1, is unchecked because there is no DNA. The CDR3 extends over 15 amino acids. Germline assignment: CDR1 MNHEY and CDR2 SVGEGT. This CDR3 is CASSGPGTREETQYF.

This chain joins TRBV7-9 and TRBJ2-7; the D call of TRBD1 rests on TCRdb alone, since no DNA is present to check it. Germline-derived CDR1 and CDR2 are SEHNR and FQNEAQ (reference sequence). This CDR3 region has 13 residues. The CDR3 region is CASSSDRGYEQYF.

This rearrangement joins TRBV15 to TRBJ1-2; TCRdb's D call of TRBD1 is untestable without DNA. Germline V gives CDR1 LNHNV, CDR2 YYDKDF (reference sequence). The CDR3 has 14 amino acids. This CDR3 is CATSRSKGSNGYTF.

The chain links TRBV19 to TRBJ2-5; the D gene TCRdb calls, TRBD1, cannot be checked with no DNA. The CDR3 sequence is 16 residues long. Per germline, CDR1 LNHDA and CDR2 SQIVND (reference sequence). The CDR3 sequence is CASSNTGTGVGETQYF.

The V and J genes are TRBV28 and TRBJ1-5. Germline V gene lookup returns CDR1 MDHEN and CDR2 SYDVKM. The CDR3 spans 15 residues. This chain's CDR3 is CASSLFRDSNQPQHF.

V is TRBV2 and J is TRBJ2-3; the TRBD1 assignment by TCRdb is unverifiable without DNA. The CDR3 totals 15 residues. In germline, CDR1 is SNHLY, CDR2 FYNNEI. The CDR3 reads CATNPGTENTDTQYF.

V usage is TRBV7-2 and J usage is TRBJ2-3. Germline V CDR1 and CDR2: SGHTA, FQGNSA. The CDR3 runs to 15 residues. Here the CDR3 reads CASSLALVLTDTQYF. Supplemented by reference TRBV7-2 and TRBJ2-3, the full variable domain reads GAGVSQSPSNKVTEKGKDVELRCDPISGHTALYWYRQSLGQGLEFLIYFQGNSAPDKSGLPSDRFSAERTGGSVSTLTIQRTQQEDSAVYLCASSLALVLTDTQYFGPGTRLTVL.

The chain links TRBV11-1 to TRBJ2-6. The length of the CDR3 is 18 residues. Germline-derived CDR1 and CDR2 are SGHAT and FQDESV (reference sequence). CDR3 region: CASSFTTAPDSGANVLTF. Variable domain in full (rest from reference TRBV11-1 and TRBJ2-6): EAEVAQSPRYKITEKSQAVAFWCDPISGHATLYWYRQILGQGPELLVQFQDESVVDDSQLPKDRFSAERLKGVDSTLKIQPAELGDSAMYLCASSFTTAPDSGANVLTFGAGSRLTVL.

The chain joins TRBV3-1 to TRBJ2-1. The CDR3 runs to 14 residues. Germline loops: CDR1 LGHDT, CDR2 YNNKEL (reference sequence). Here the CDR3 reads CASSFFSGGNEQFF.

The CDR3 protein is CASSKPGFSEQFF. This sequence joins TRBV2 and TRBJ2-1. The germline CDR1 and CDR2 sequences are SNHLY and FYNNEI. This CDR3 region has 13 residues.

This chain joins TRBV20-1 and TRBJ2-1; with no DNA, the TCRdb D assignment of TRBD1 cannot be verified. The CDR3 runs 15 residues. Germline CDR1 and CDR2: DFQATT and SNEGSKA (reference sequence). Here the CDR3 reads CSARDLQDRYNEQFF.

The genes are TRBV2 and TRBJ2-7; TCRdb proposes TRBD2, but this gene call is untestable without DNA. Looked up from germline, CDR1 is SNHLY and CDR2 is FYNNEI. The length of the CDR3 is 14 residues. CDR3 region: CASTLGPISYEQYF.

This CDR3 is CASSLAPQGYTF. The chain combines TRBV7-9 with TRBJ1-2. This CDR3 is 12 amino acids long. CDR1 SEHNR and CDR2 FQNEAQ come from the germline V gene (reference sequence).